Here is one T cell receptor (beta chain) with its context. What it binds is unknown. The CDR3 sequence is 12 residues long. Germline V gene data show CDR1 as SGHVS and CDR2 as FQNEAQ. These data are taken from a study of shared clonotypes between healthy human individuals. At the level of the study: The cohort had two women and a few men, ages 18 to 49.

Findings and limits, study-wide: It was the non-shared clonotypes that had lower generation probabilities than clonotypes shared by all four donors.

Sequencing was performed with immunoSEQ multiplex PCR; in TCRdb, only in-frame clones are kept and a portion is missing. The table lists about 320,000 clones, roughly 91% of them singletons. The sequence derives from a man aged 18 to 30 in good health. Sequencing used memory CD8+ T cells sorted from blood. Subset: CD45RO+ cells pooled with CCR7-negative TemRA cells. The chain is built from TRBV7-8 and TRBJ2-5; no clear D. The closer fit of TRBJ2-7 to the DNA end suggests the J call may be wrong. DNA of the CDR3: TGTGCCAGCAGCTTTGAGCTCTACGAGCAGTACTTC. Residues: CASSFELYEQYF.